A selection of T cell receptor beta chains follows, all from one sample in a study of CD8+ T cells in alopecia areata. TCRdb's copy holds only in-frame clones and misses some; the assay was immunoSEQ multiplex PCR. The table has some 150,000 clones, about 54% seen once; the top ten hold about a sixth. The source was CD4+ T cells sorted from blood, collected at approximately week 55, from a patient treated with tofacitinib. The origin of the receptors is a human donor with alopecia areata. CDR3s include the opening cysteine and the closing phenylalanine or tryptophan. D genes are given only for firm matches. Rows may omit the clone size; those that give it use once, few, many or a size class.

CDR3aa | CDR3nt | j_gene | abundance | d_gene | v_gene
CASSLMGNTEAFF | TGTGCCAGCAGCTTAATGGGGAACACTGAAGCTTTCTTT | TRBJ1-1 | NA | NA | TRBV7-9
CASSYYGQTNNSPLHF | TGTGCCAGCAGTTACTATGGACAGACAAATAATTCACCCCTCCACTTT | TRBJ1-6 | NA | NA | TRBV6-5
CSVGKGLSSYNEQFF | TGCAGCGTGGGTAAGGGTCTAAGCTCCTACAATGAGCAGTTCTTC | TRBJ2-1 | NA | NA | TRBV29-1
CASSLEFGNEQFF | TGCGCCAGCAGCTTGGAATTCGGCAATGAGCAGTTCTTC | TRBJ2-1 | once | NA | TRBV5-1
CASSLRSGETQYF | TGTGCCAGCAGCTTGCGCAGTGGGGAGACCCAGTACTTC | TRBJ2-5 | NA | NA | TRBV5-6
CSVERRGSTGELFF | TGCAGCGTTGAACGTAGGGGGTCGACCGGGGAGCTGTTTTTT | TRBJ2-2 | NA | NA | TRBV29-1
CSAKTGGDYQPQHF | TGCAGCGCTAAAACAGGGGGCGATTATCAGCCCCAGCATTTT | TRBJ1-5 | few | TRBD1 | TRBV29-1
CASSQAKGSLGGYGYTF | TGTGCCAGCAGCCAAGCCAAGGGATCGCTCGGGGGGTATGGCTACACCTTC | TRBJ1-2 | few | NA | TRBV14
CASSLPEGTDTQYF | TGTGCCAGCAGCCTACCGGAGGGAACAGATACGCAGTATTTT | TRBJ2-3 | NA | NA | TRBV5-6
CASSRTGGSYEQYF | TGTGCCAGCAGTCGTACAGGGGGCTCCTACGAGCAGTACTTC | TRBJ2-7 | NA | TRBD1 | TRBV27
CAISALAENYGYTF | TGTGCCATCAGTGCCTTGGCAGAGAACTATGGCTACACCTTC | TRBJ1-2 | NA | NA | TRBV10-3
CASSPLSPTGELFF | TGTGCCAGCTCACCACTCTCTCCCACCGGGGAGCTGTTTTTT | TRBJ2-2 | NA | NA | TRBV18
CAWSLDEANTGELFF | TGTGCCTGGAGCCTGGACGAAGCGAACACCGGGGAGCTGTTTTTT | TRBJ2-2 | NA | NA | TRBV30
CASSFSGASSYEQYF | TGTGCCAGCAGCTTTTCAGGGGCCTCTTCCTACGAGCAGTACTTC | TRBJ2-7 | NA | NA | TRBV7-2
CASSYEGEPTGELFF | TGCGCCAGCAGCTACGAAGGGGAACCCACCGGGGAGCTGTTTTTT | TRBJ2-2 | NA | NA | TRBV4-1
CASSFRPPDTQYF | TGTGCCAGCAGTTTCCGCCCCCCAGATACGCAGTATTTT | TRBJ2-3 | NA | NA | TRBV27